The 23 T cell receptor beta chains listed next were all sequenced from one sample in a study of blood T cell repertoires in COVID-19. Data came from immunoSEQ multiplex PCR; TCRdb stores just in-frame clones and leaves some out. The repertoire holds 400,000 to 450,000 clones, around 90% seen once, with more than 0.7% in the top ten. The sample taken for sequencing was peripheral blood. The receptors were gathered from a man aged 18 to 30 with COVID-19, enrolled during active disease.

Remarks on this clone: Other DNA sequences from this sample encode an identical CDR3 as well. The genes are TRBV6-5 and TRBJ1-5; 7 bases align to TRBD1. The junction had 1 base not matched to a gene; V was cut back by 6 bases and J by 2 bases. The CDR3 loop spans 13 amino acids. The V gene's germline CDR1 is MNHEY and CDR2 SVGAGI. CDR3 sequence reads: CASSRGGNQPQHF. DNA of the CDR3: TGTGCCAGCAGCAGGGGGGGCAATCAGCCCCAGCATTTT.

The genes are TRBV19 and TRBJ2-1; D unresolved. Germline CDR1 and CDR2: LNHDA and SQIVND (reference sequence). This CDR3 is 12 amino acids long. V gave up 6 bases and J gave up 3 bases, with 6 bases separating them. The CDR3 sequence: CASRDNYNEQFF. The CDR3 DNA follows: TGTGCCAGTAGAGACAACTACAATGAGCAGTTCTTC.

In DNA, the CDR3 is TGTGCCAGCAGCCGGGGGGCGGGTTTGACGGAGACCCAGTACTTC. Its translation is CASSRGAGLTETQYF. J is TRBJ2-5 and V is TRBV7-8; D perhaps matches TRBD2 (7 bases). The CDR3 extends over 15 amino acids. Germline V gene lookup returns CDR1 SGHVS and CDR2 FQNEAQ. V shed 5 bases and J shed 5 bases, with 18 bases lying between them.

V is TRBV30 and J is TRBJ2-7, with 7 bases lining up with TRBD2. Per the germline V gene, CDR1 is GTSNPN and CDR2 is SVGIG (reference sequence). V lost 0 bases to trimming and J lost 0 bases; unmatched junction nucleotides: 2. The CDR3 consists of 14 residues. CDR3 DNA sequence: TGTGCCTGGAGTGTGGGAGGGGTCTCCTACGAGCAGTACTTC. Protein product: CAWSVGGVSYEQYF.

The chain employs TRBV14 and TRBJ2-5, with 10 positions matching TRBD2. The CDR3 is 20 residues long. The V segment lost 0 bases and the J segment 2 bases; nucleotides outside the gene matches: 15. CDR1 and CDR2 (germline): SGHDN, FVKESK. CDR3 residues: CASSQDGQEVASGRQETQYF. CDR3 sequence (DNA): TGTGCCAGCAGCCAAGATGGTCAAGAGGTGGCTAGCGGGAGACAAGAGACCCAGTACTTC.

This clone occurred a few times. The chain employs TRBV4-1 and TRBJ1-3, with unresolved D. Germline values: CDR1 MGHRA, CDR2 YSYEKL. This CDR3 region has 17 residues. The V end was cut by 0 bases, the J end by 0 bases, with 12 bases between. This CDR3 is CASSQDNWRPSGNTIYF. DNA of the CDR3: TGCGCCAGCAGCCAAGATAATTGGAGACCCTCTGGAAACACCATATATTTT.

The chain joins TRBV30 to TRBJ1-3; a possible D gene is TRBD1 (5 bases). Germline lookup yields CDR1 GTSNPN and CDR2 SVGIG (reference sequence). The CDR3 is 14 amino acids. V shed 4 bases and J shed 5 bases, with 15 bases lying between them. CDR3 sequence (DNA): TGTGCCTGGACTCTGGGGGGACCTCGAAACACCATATATTTT. It is translated as CAWTLGGPRNTIYF.

The J gene is TRBJ1-2, the V gene TRBV6-5, with TRBD1 matching over 9 bases. Germline lookup yields CDR1 MNHEY and CDR2 SVGAGI. Unmatched junction bases numbered 8, after V lost 2 bases and J lost 7 bases. This CDR3 has 15 amino acids. The CDR3 DNA follows: TGTGCCAGCAGTTACGGGGGACAGGGTGGAGTTGGCTACACCTTC. It yields the protein CASSYGGQGGVGYTF.

The chain carries TRBV18 and TRBJ1-5; 11 nucleotides align to TRBD1. In germline, CDR1 is KGHSH, CDR2 LQKENI. V was clipped by 4 bases and J by 1 base; unmatched bases: 3. CDR3 size: 16 residues. DNA for the CDR3: TGTGCCAGCTCACTCGGGACAGGGGGAAGCAATCAGCCCCAGCATTTT. It encodes CASSLGTGGSNQPQHF.

The table lists this clone with a count of one. The rearrangement uses TRBV18 and TRBJ1-6; D is undetermined. The CDR3 loop spans 15 amino acids. Trimming shortened V by 1 base and J by 7 bases, and 11 bases separated the two germline ends. Germline loops: CDR1 KGHSH, CDR2 LQKENI. The CDR3 sequence: CASSPQGGFNSPLHF. The CDR3 DNA reads TGTGCCAGCTCACCACAGGGAGGGTTCAATTCACCCCTCCACTTT.

J is TRBJ1-6 and V is TRBV7-9, with D possibly being TRBD1 (5 bases). Germline CDR1 is SEHNR and CDR2 is FQNEAQ (reference sequence). The V end lost 1 base, the J end lost 8 bases, and 12 bases lay between the germline ends. The CDR3 totals 15 residues. The DNA of the CDR3 is TGTGCCAGCAGCTTAGGCAGGGAGGGACATTCACCCCTCCACTTT. It is translated as CASSLGREGHSPLHF.

The rearrangement joins TRBV7-3 to TRBJ2-7; 9 bases agree with TRBD1. Germline assignment: CDR1 SGHTA and CDR2 FQGTGA. The CDR3 consists of 14 residues. J lost 3 bases, V lost 3 bases, and 3 bases had no gene match. CDR3 loop: CASSFGTGIYEQYF. DNA for the CDR3: TGTGCCAGCAGCTTTGGGACAGGGATCTACGAGCAGTACTTC.

V is TRBV7-9 and J is TRBJ2-3, with D maybe TRBD1 (6 bases). CDR1 and CDR2 from the germline V gene are SEHNR and FQNEAQ (reference sequence). V lost 4 bases, J lost 3 bases, and 11 bases lay in between. The CDR3 extends over 14 amino acids. The chain's CDR3 is CASSSPQGTDTQYF. The CDR3 region has the DNA TGTGCCAGCAGCTCACCACAGGGAACAGATACGCAGTATTTT.

The V gene is TRBV3-1 (or the pseudogene TRBV3-2), the J gene TRBJ2-7; 11 bases align to TRBD1. This CDR3 has 15 amino acids. Germline lookup yields CDR1 LGHDT and CDR2 YNNKEL (reference sequence). After removal of 3 bases from V and 6 bases from J, the junction contained 7 bases not matched to a gene. The CDR3 bases are TGTGCCAGCAGCCACCCGGGACAGGGGGTTCTCGAGCAGTACTTC. This encodes CASSHPGQGVLEQYF.

CDR3 nucleotide sequence: TGTGCCAGCAGCTCATACTTAGCGGAGGGCCTGCTCAATTCACCCCTCCACTTT. This translates into CASSSYLAEGLLNSPLHF. The rearrangement joins TRBV11-2 to TRBJ1-6; D remains unclear. Trimming shortened V by 4 bases and J by 7 bases, and 23 bases separated the two germline ends. The length of the CDR3 is 18 residues. CDR1 and CDR2 (germline): SGHAT, FQNNGV.

In the case of this clone: A far larger clone is a single base away, which makes a read error likely. J is TRBJ1-1 and V is TRBV5-6; tentative D call: TRBD1 (5 bases). Trimming removed 1 base from V and 3 bases from J, with 7 bases in between. Germline V gives CDR1 SGHDT, CDR2 YYEEEE. This CDR3 comprises 13 residues. CDR3 coding DNA: TGTGCCAGCAGCTTGAGACAGTACACTGAAGCTTTCTTT. As protein: CASSLRQYTEAFF. Full variable domain (missing parts from reference TRBV5-6 and TRBJ1-1): DAGVTQSPTHLIKTRGQQVTLRCSPKSGHDTVSWYQQALGQGPQFIFQYYEEEERQRGNFPDRFSGHQFPNYSSELNVNALLLGDSALYLCASSLRQYTEAFFGQGTRLTVV.

This clone showed up just a few times. CDR3 bases: TGTGCCAGCAGCTTAACGGGCTACGAGCAGTACTTC. This gives the protein CASSLTGYEQYF. The chain links TRBV7-8 to TRBJ2-7; D call uncertain. From germline, CDR1 is SGHVS and CDR2 FQNEAQ. The ends were cut back, 2 bases at V and 3 bases at J, with 5 bases in the middle. The CDR3 contains 12 residues.

This clone was picked up one time. This chain connects TRBV7-9 to TRBJ1-1; no clear D gene. The CDR3 is made up of 15 amino acids. Trimming shortened V by 7 bases and J by 4 bases, and 19 bases separated the two germline ends. Germline CDR1 is SEHNR and CDR2 is FQNEAQ (reference sequence). The CDR3 is CASTPPREQITEAFF. The CDR3 DNA is TGTGCCAGCACCCCTCCCCGGGAACAGATCACTGAAGCTTTCTTT.

V and J are TRBV4-1 and TRBJ1-2, with no clear D. V was trimmed by 5 bases and J by 1 base, leaving 14 bases between them. The CDR3 covers 15 residues. Germline V gene data show CDR1 as MGHRA and CDR2 as YSYEKL. In nucleotides, the CDR3 is TGCGCCAGCAGCGCCGCGGGGAGCATTAACTATGGCTACACCTTC. Its protein is CASSAAGSINYGYTF.

This clone was counted only a few times. The chain has TRBV6-1 and TRBJ1-6; D unclear. The germline V gene has CDR1 MNHNS and CDR2 SASEGT. Trimming took off 3 bases at V and 0 bases at J, with 12 bases between the two ends. CDR3 size: 17 residues. DNA for the CDR3: TGTGCCAGCAGTGATCTGGCAGGTAGCTCCTATAATTCACCCCTCCACTTT. As protein: CASSDLAGSSYNSPLHF.

The rearrangement joins TRBV29-1 to TRBJ2-3; D remains unclear. V lost 0 bases and J lost 2, with 18 bases in between. The CDR3 length is 17 residues. The germline gives CDR1 SQVTM, CDR2 ANQGSEA. The DNA for the CDR3 is TGCAGCGTTGAAGATCCATGGGCAGTCACGAACACAGATACGCAGTATTTT. Its protein product is CSVEDPWAVTNTDTQYF.

The V gene is TRBV27, the J gene TRBJ1-2, with D possibly TRBD1 on 5 matching bases. The CDR3 runs 13 residues. V was pared by 2 bases and J by 6 bases, with 10 bases between. The germline CDR1 and CDR2 sequences are MNHEY and SMNVEV (reference sequence). The CDR3 DNA is TGTGCCAGCAGTTTAACGGGGGAGGATGGCTACACCTTC. Protein sequence: CASSLTGEDGYTF.

The chain links TRBV5-1 to TRBJ2-3, with 9 bases lining up with TRBD2. V dropped 1 base and J dropped 5; count of bases not matched to a gene: 8. This CDR3 is built from 16 residues. Per germline, CDR1 SGHRS and CDR2 YFSETQ. Here the CDR3 DNA reads TGCGCCAGCAGCTTGCGTAGCGGGGGCGCGAAAGATACGCAGTATTTT. Translated: CASSLRSGGAKDTQYF.